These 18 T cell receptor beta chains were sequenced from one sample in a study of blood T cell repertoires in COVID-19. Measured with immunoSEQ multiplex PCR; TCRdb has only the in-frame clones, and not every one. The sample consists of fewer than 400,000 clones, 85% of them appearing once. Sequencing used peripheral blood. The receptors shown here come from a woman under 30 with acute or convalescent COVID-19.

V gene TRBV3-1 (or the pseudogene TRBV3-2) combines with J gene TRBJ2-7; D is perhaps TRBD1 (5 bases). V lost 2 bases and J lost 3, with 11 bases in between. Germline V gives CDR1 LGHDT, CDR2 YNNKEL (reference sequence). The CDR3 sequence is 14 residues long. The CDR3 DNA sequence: TGTGCCAGCAGCCAAAGGACACTTAACTACGAGCAGTACTTC. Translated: CASSQRTLNYEQYF.

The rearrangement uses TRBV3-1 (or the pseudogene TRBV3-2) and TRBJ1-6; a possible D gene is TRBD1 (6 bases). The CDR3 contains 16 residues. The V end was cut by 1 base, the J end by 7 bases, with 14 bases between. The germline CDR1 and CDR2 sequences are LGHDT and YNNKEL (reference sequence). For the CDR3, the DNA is TGTGCCAGCAGCCAAGGGGGGCAGGGTGGGAATTCACCCCTCCACTTT. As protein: CASSQGGQGGNSPLHF.

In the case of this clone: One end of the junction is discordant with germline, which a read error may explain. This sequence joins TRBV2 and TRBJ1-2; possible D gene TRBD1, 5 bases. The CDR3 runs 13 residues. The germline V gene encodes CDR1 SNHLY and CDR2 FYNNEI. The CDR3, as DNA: TGTGCGAGCAGGTGGACAAGGGACTATGGCTACACCTTC. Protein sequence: CASRWTRDYGYTF.

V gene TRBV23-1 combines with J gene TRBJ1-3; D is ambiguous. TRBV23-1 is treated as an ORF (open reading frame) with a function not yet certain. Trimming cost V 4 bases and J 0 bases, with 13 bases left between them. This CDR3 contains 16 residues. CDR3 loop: CASSPHRQCSGNTIYF. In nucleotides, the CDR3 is TGCGCCAGCAGTCCCCACCGACAATGCTCTGGAAACACCATATATTTT.

The CDR3 DNA is TGCGCCACCTACAAGGGACAGGGGCAAGAGACCCAGTACTTC. The encoded protein is CATYKGQGQETQYF. This sequence joins TRBV5-1 and TRBJ2-5; 10 nucleotides agree with TRBD1. The J segment lost 2 bases and the V segment lost 9 bases, leaving 7 bases of the junction unmatched. The CDR3 is 14 amino acids. Germline CDR1 and CDR2: SGHRS and YFSETQ.

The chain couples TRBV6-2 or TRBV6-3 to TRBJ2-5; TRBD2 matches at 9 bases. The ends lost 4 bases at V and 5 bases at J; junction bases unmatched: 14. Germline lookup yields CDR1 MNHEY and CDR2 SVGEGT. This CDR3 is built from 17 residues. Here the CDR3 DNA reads TGTGCCAGCAGTTCGCCCTATAGCGGGAGAAGAGGGGAGACCCAGTACTTC. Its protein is CASSSPYSGRRGETQYF.

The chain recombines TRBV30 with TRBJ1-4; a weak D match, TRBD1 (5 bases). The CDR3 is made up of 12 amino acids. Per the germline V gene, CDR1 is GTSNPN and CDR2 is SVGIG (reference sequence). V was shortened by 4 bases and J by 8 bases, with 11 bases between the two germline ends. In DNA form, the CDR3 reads TGTGCCTGGACTCAGGGCTTGGAAAAACTGTTTTTT. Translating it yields CAWTQGLEKLFF.

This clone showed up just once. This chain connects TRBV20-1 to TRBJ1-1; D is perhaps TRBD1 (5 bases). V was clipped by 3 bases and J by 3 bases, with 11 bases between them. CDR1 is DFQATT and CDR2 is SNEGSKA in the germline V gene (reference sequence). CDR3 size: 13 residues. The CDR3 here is CSASAGGDTEAFF. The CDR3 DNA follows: TGCAGTGCTAGTGCGGGGGGTGACACTGAAGCTTTCTTT.

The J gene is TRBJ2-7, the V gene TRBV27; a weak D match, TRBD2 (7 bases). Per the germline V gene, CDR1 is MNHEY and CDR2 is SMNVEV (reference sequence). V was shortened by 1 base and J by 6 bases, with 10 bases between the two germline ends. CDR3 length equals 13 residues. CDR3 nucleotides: TGTGCCAGCAGTTTATTCCGGGGGGCCGAGCAGTACTTC. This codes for CASSLFRGAEQYF.

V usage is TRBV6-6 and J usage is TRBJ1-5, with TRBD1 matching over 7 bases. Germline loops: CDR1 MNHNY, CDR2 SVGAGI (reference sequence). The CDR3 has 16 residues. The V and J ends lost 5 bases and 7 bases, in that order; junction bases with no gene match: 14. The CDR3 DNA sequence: TGTGCCAGCAGTACCGGTACAGGGGCGCCAGGGCAGCCCCAGCATTTT. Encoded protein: CASSTGTGAPGQPQHF.

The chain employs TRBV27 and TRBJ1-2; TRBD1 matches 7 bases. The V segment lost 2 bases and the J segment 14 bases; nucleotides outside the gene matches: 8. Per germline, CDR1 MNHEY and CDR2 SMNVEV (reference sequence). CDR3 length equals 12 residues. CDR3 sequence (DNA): TGTGCCAGCAGTTTAGTGCAGGGGGGCCTTACCTTC. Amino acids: CASSLVQGGLTF.

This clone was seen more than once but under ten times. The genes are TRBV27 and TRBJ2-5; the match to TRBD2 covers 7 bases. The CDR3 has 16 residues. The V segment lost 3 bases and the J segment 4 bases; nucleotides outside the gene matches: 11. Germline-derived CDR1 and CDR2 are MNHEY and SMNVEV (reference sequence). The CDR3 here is CASSFVGRAAGETQYF. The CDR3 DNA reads TGTGCCAGCAGTTTCGTGGGGAGGGCAGCCGGAGAGACCCAGTACTTC.

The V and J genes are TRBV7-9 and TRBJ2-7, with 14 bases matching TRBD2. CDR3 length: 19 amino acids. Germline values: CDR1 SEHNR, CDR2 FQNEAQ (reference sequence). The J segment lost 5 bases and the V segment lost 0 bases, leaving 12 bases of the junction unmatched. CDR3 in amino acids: CASSLAWTSGGTLADEQYF. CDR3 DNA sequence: TGTGCCAGCAGCTTAGCTTGGACTAGCGGGGGGACACTCGCCGACGAGCAGTACTTC. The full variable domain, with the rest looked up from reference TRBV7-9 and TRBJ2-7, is DTGVSQNPRHKITKRGQNVTFRCDPISEHNRLYWYRQTLGQGPEFLTYFQNEAQLEKSRLLSDRFSAERPKGSFSTLEIQRTEQGDSAMYLCASSLAWTSGGTLADEQYFGPGTRLTVT.

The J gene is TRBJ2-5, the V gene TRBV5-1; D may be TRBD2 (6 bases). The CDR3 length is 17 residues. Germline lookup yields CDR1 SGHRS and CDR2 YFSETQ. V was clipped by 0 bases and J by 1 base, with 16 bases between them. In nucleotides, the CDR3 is TGCGCCAGCAGCTTGGGAGCCAACCCCGGGGGCCAAGAGACCCAGTACTTC. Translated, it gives CASSLGANPGGQETQYF.

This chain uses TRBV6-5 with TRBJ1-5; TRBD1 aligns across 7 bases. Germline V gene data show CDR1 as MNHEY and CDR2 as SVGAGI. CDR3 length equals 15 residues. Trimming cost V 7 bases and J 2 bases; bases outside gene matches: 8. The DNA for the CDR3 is TGTGCCAGCATGGGCGACAGGGCTGGCAATCAGCCCCAGCATTTT. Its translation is CASMGDRAGNQPQHF.

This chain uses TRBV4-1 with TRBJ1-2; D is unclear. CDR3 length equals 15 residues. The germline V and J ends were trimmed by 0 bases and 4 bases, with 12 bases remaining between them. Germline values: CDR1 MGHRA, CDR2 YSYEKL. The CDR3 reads CASSQDSSPGYGYTF. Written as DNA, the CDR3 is TGCGCCAGCAGCCAAGATAGCAGTCCTGGCTATGGCTACACCTTC.

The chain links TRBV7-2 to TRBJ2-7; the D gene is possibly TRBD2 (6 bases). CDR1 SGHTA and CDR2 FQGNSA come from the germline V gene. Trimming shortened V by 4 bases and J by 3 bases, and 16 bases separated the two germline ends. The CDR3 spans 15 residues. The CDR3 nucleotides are TGTGCCAGCAGCTCCTACTTGGGGGGAATCTACGAGCAGTACTTC. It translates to CASSSYLGGIYEQYF.

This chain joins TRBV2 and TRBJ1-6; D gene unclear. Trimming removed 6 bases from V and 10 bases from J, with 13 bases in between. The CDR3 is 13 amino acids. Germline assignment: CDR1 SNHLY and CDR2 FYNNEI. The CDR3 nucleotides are TGTGCCAGCAGATGGAGGGAGGAATCACCCCTCCACTTT. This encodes CASRWREESPLHF. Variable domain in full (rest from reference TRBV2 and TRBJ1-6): EPEVTQTPSHQVTQMGQEVILRCVPISNHLYFYWYRQILGQKVEFLVSFYNNEISEKSEIFDDQFSVERPDGSNFTLKIRSTKLEDSAMYFCASRWREESPLHFGNGTRLTVT.